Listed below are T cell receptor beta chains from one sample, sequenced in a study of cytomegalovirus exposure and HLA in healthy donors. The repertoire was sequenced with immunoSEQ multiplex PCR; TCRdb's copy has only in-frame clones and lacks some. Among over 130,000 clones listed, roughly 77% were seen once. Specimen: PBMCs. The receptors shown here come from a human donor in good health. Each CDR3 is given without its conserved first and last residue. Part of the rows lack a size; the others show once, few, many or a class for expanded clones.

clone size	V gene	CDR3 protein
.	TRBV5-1	ASSLPGLAGGGDTQY
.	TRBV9	ASSAGTSDEQY
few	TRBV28	ASSSAGENTEAF
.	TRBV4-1	ASSHPFSRDSYEQY
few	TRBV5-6	ASSGFLNTEAF
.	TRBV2	ASSGLGLTQETQY
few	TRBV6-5	ASSPDRGRGYT
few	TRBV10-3	AISGLGEAGELF
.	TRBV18	ASSLTTGASYEQY
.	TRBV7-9	ASSLLAGGQTDTQY
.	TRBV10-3	AISGKGAGSPLH
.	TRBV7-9	ASSLPDSSYNEQF
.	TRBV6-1	ASSGSKSNQPQH
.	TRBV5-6	ASSLDLQGGYT
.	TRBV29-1	SVGQAGNTIY
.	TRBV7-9	ASSSGPGLGNFEQF
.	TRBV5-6	ASTPRPRVLDGYT
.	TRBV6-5	ASSYSILAGEQY
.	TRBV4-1	ASSQGALEDRNVFYEQY
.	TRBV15	ATSRGLSGSQTDTQY
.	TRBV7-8	ASSRTGAVYEQY
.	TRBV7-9	SSIWGGIPYGYT
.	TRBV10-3	AISETVKAYEQY
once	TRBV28	ASSRQAQVGKLF
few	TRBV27	ATQRLDTYEQY
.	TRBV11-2	ASSPLAGQYNEQF
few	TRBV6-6	ASTDRSNQPQH
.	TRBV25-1	ASSEQGGVGNQPPH
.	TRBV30	AWAEWTGVETQY
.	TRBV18	ASSLRTEANYGYP
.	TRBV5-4	ASSFETGANTEAF
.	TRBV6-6	ASVWDGSSYNSPLH
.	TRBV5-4	ASSLGQLNTGELF
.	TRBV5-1	ASSSERQGDTEAF
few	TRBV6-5	ASKDPQGASSPLH
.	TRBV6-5	ASSYFDKNNNSPLH
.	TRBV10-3	AISENPGTGGSNYGYT
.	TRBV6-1	ASKIKRGGSDTQY
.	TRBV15	ATSRDRGPGGNIQY
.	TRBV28	ASKEGPALDYEQY
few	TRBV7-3	ASSLNGGQGETQY
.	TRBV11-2	ASSLGQQSGNTIY
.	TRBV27	ASSRSGGSQSEQY
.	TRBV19	ASSMSTQGCA
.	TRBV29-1	SVRAGGPMETQY
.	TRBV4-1	ASSQEQRDAYEQY
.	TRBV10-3	AISDKRQGPNYGYT
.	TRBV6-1	ASSEGTGSEKLF
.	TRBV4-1	ASSQLMVETQY
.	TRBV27	ASRLTGTGDYEQY
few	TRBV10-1	ASSNGGYEQY
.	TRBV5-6	ASSLYRGQSYNEQF
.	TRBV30	AWSVGGSYNEQF
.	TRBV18	ASSPSSSYEQY
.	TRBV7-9	ASSPPEGGSEKLF
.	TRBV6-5	ASSYFQGNEQF
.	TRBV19	ASSIGVDTEAF
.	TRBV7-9	SSSSYRGRAEAF